What follows are 30 T cell receptor beta chains derived from one specimen sequenced in a study of blood T cell repertoires in COVID-19 (dated by TCRdb to about 2020). Receptors were amplified or captured by the immunoSEQ multiplex PCR assay. In TCRdb, the immuneACCESS table is reduced to in-frame sequences with V and J assigned. These tables do not hold every clone; where another copy was compared, an unresolved V gene accounts for under half, and the others remain unexplained. Counted in this sample were about 140,000 clones; approximately 80% of them appeared once. The ten most abundant clones make up around 8.5% of the sample. What was sequenced was peripheral blood. Receptors originate from a human donor in a cohort sampled during active COVID-19.

The chain couples TRBV7-2 to TRBJ2-3; perhaps TRBD1 as D (6 bases). This CDR3 region has 16 residues. Germline values: CDR1 SGHTA, CDR2 FQGNSA. V lost 6 bases to trimming and J lost 3 bases, with 19 bases between them. DNA for the CDR3: TGTGCCAGCAGATTCCAGACAGGCCTGGGAACAGATACGCAGTATTTT. It is translated as CASRFQTGLGTDTQYF.

The chain combines TRBV5-1 with TRBJ2-3; 9 positions agree with TRBD2. Trimming took 7 bases from V and 1 from J; bases not matched to a gene: 13. The CDR3 loop spans 17 amino acids. Germline CDR1 is SGHRS and CDR2 is YFSETQ. Here the CDR3 reads CASDARREGAGTDTQYF. CDR3 nucleotides: TGCGCCAGCGACGCGCGGCGGGAGGGGGCTGGCACAGATACGCAGTATTTT. Full variable domain (rest looked up from reference TRBV5-1 and TRBJ2-3): KAGVTQTPRYLIKTRGQQVTLSCSPISGHRSVSWYQQTPGQGLQFLFEYFSETQRNKGNFPGRFSGRQFSNSRSEMNVSTLELGDSALYLCASDARREGAGTDTQYFGPGTRLTVL.

The chain links TRBV9 to TRBJ2-3; 9 bases map to TRBD2. CDR3 length: 13 residues. Per the germline V gene, CDR1 is SGDLS and CDR2 is YYNGEE. V lost 4 bases to trimming and J lost 5 bases; unmatched junction nucleotides: 2. CDR3 sequence: CASSYSGGDTQYF. The CDR3 DNA sequence: TGTGCCAGCAGCTATAGCGGGGGAGATACGCAGTATTTT.

This clone showed up just once. The V and J genes are TRBV5-1 and TRBJ2-3; the match to TRBD1 covers 10 bases. The CDR3 has 16 amino acids. The J segment lost 4 bases and the V segment lost 0 bases, leaving 5 bases of the junction unmatched. The V gene's germline CDR1 is SGHRS and CDR2 YFSETQ. The CDR3 protein is CASSLGLDRGSDTQYF. The CDR3 bases are TGCGCCAGCAGCTTGGGGCTGGACAGGGGGTCAGATACGCAGTATTTT. Variable domain in full (rest from reference TRBV5-1 and TRBJ2-3): KAGVTQTPRYLIKTRGQQVTLSCSPISGHRSVSWYQQTPGQGLQFLFEYFSETQRNKGNFPGRFSGRQFSNSRSEMNVSTLELGDSALYLCASSLGLDRGSDTQYFGPGTRLTVL.

The gene calls are TRBV7-2 and TRBJ1-5, with D perhaps TRBD1 (6 bases). In germline, CDR1 is SGHTA, CDR2 FQGNSA. The CDR3 contains 12 residues. V was cut by 5 bases and J by 7 bases, with 9 bases left in between. CDR3 nucleotides: TGTGCCAGCAGCGCTGGGACACAGCCCCAGCATTTT. Residues: CASSAGTQPQHF. Drawing the rest from reference TRBV7-2 and TRBJ1-5, the complete variable domain is GAGVSQSPSNKVTEKGKDVELRCDPISGHTALYWYRQSLGQGLEFLIYFQGNSAPDKSGLPSDRFSAERTGGSVSTLTIQRTQQEDSAVYLCASSAGTQPQHFGDGTRLSIL.

The chain recombines TRBV27 with TRBJ2-2, with no clear D. The CDR3 runs 11 residues. V was pared by 4 bases and J by 5 bases, with 2 bases between. Germline V gene data show CDR1 as MNHEY and CDR2 as SMNVEV (reference sequence). CDR3 region: CASSSTGELFF. The CDR3 DNA reads as TGTGCCAGCAGTTCTACCGGGGAGCTGTTTTTT.

The V and J genes are TRBV18 and TRBJ2-4, with TRBD2 matching 8 bases. J lost 7 bases, V lost 2 bases, and 16 bases had no gene match. The germline V gene encodes CDR1 KGHSH and CDR2 LQKENI. The CDR3 has 18 residues. CDR3 sequence reads: CASSPGSPNSGNANIQYF. The CDR3 DNA is TGTGCCAGCTCACCAGGGTCGCCCAATAGCGGGAACGCGAACATTCAGTACTTC. The full variable domain, its missing parts supplied by reference TRBV18 and TRBJ2-4, is NAGVMQNPRHLVRRRGQEARLRCSPMKGHSHVYWYRQLPEEGLKFMVYLQKENIIDESGMPKERFSAEFPKEGPSILRIQQVVRGDSAAYFCASSPGSPNSGNANIQYFGAGTRLSVL.

This clone was counted between two and nine times. This chain links TRBV19 with TRBJ2-7; possible D gene TRBD1, 6 bases. V gave up 5 bases and J gave up 1 base, with 15 bases separating them. The CDR3 contains 15 residues. Looked up from germline, CDR1 is LNHDA and CDR2 is SQIVND (reference sequence). The CDR3 DNA sequence: TGTGCCAGTAGTGAGGACAGCCAGCAATCCTACGAGCAGTACTTC. Encoded protein: CASSEDSQQSYEQYF.

CDR3 sequence (DNA): TGCGCCAGCAGCCAGACAACAGCCCAGGGACAGGGGGAGGAAAAACTGTTTTTT. It is translated as CASSQTTAQGQGEEKLFF. The chain uses TRBV4-3 and TRBJ1-4; 11 bases are shared with TRBD1. CDR3 length: 18 residues. The trim removed 3 bases at V and 8 bases at J, leaving 14 bases unmatched. CDR1 and CDR2 from the germline V gene are LGHNA and YSLEER.

The genes are TRBV12-1 and TRBJ1-1; the D call TRBD1 from the table was never checked on the DNA. TRBV12-1 is a recognized pseudogene. The CDR3 length is 16 residues. CDR3 bases: TGTGCCAGCAGCCTCCAGCGCAGGGGGTGGTCCAGAAAGGCTTTCTTT. Its protein product is CASSLQRRGWSRKAFF.

The chain recombines TRBV4-3 with TRBJ2-2; TRBD2 matches at 9 bases. V dropped 5 bases and J dropped 0; count of bases not matched to a gene: 4. The CDR3 runs 16 residues. Per the germline V gene, CDR1 is LGHNA and CDR2 is YSLEER. The CDR3 region is CASSSLAGSNTGELFF. The CDR3 DNA is TGCGCCAGCAGCTCCCTAGCGGGGTCGAACACCGGGGAGCTGTTTTTT.

V and J are TRBV11-1 and TRBJ2-1; D is unresolved. V was trimmed by 2 bases and J by 0 bases, leaving 8 bases between them. The CDR3 covers 15 residues. CDR1 and CDR2 from the germline V gene are SGHAT and FQDESV (reference sequence). This chain's CDR3 is CASSLMPGSYNEQFF. The CDR3 coding sequence is TGTGCCAGCAGCTTAATGCCCGGCTCCTACAATGAGCAGTTCTTC.

The chain is built from TRBV28 and TRBJ1-1, with D possibly TRBD1 on 6 matching bases. The CDR3 covers 14 residues. Looked up from germline, CDR1 is MDHEN and CDR2 is SYDVKM. Trimming took 5 bases from V and 2 from J, leaving 12 bases between them. The CDR3 bases are TGTGCCAGCAGTCCCGGGACATTTAACACTGAAGCTTTCTTT. Amino acid sequence: CASSPGTFNTEAFF. Looking up the rest from reference TRBV28 and TRBJ1-1 gives the full variable domain: DVKVTQSSRYLVKRTGEKVFLECVQDMDHENMFWYRQDPGLGLRLIYFSYDVKMKEKGDIPEGYSVSREKKERFSLILESASTNQTSMYLCASSPGTFNTEAFFGQGTRLTVV.

V and J are TRBV3-1 (or the pseudogene TRBV3-2) and TRBJ2-7; 8 bases align to TRBD1. Germline loops: CDR1 LGHDT, CDR2 YNNKEL (reference sequence). CDR3 length: 21 residues. The ends lost 0 bases at V and 2 bases at J; junction bases unmatched: 21. CDR3 coding DNA: TGTGCCAGCAGCCAAGAAGGCCCCCGGGAGTGGACAGGGTCTCTGGCCTACGAGCAGTACTTC. Translating it yields CASSQEGPREWTGSLAYEQYF.

V usage is TRBV7-9 and J usage is TRBJ2-1; D not resolved. Germline CDR1 and CDR2: SEHNR and FQNEAQ (reference sequence). Trimming pared 5 bases from V and 8 bases from J, leaving 16 bases between. The CDR3 sequence is 14 residues long. This CDR3 is CASSHPRMGDEQFF. The CDR3 nucleotides read TGTGCCAGCAGCCACCCACGTATGGGCGATGAGCAGTTCTTC.

The rearrangement joins TRBV5-1 to TRBJ2-1; 9 bases are shared with TRBD2. This CDR3 contains 19 residues. Trimming took 0 bases from V and 5 from J; bases not matched to a gene: 15. Germline loops: CDR1 SGHRS, CDR2 YFSETQ. CDR3 sequence reads: CASSLDSGRGNPPDNEQFF. CDR3 nucleotides: TGCGCCAGCAGCTTGGATAGCGGGAGAGGTAACCCCCCCGACAATGAGCAGTTCTTC.

V is TRBV28 and J is TRBJ2-2, with TRBD2 matching 16 bases. CDR1 and CDR2 from the germline V gene are MDHEN and SYDVKM. There are 16 residues in the CDR3. With 6 bases clipped from V and 7 bases from J, the junction kept 5 bases outside the gene matches. The CDR3 loop is CASSGTSGRAIGELFF. The CDR3 DNA reads as TGTGCCAGCAGCGGGACTAGCGGGAGGGCCATCGGGGAGCTGTTTTTT. The variable domain in full, with the rest retrieved from reference TRBV28 and TRBJ2-2, is DVKVTQSSRYLVKRTGEKVFLECVQDMDHENMFWYRQDPGLGLRLIYFSYDVKMKEKGDIPEGYSVSREKKERFSLILESASTNQTSMYLCASSGTSGRAIGELFFGEGSRLTVL.

The gene calls are TRBV7-2 and TRBJ1-2; D perhaps matches TRBD1 (6 bases). V lost 1 base to trimming and J lost 6 bases, with 15 bases between them. Looked up from germline, CDR1 is SGHTA and CDR2 is FQGNSA. The CDR3 contains 15 residues. Here the CDR3 reads CASSLVGQGAHGYTF. The CDR3 DNA reads as TGTGCCAGCAGCTTAGTGGGACAAGGCGCTCATGGCTACACCTTC.

For the CDR3, the DNA is TGTGCCAGCAGTTACCCCGTAGACAGGGGGCGTCGTGAGCAGTTCTTC. This encodes CASSYPVDRGRREQFF. The genes are TRBV6-2 or TRBV6-3 and TRBJ2-1, with 10 bases identical to TRBD1. Trimming at V came to 2 bases and at J to 9 bases, leaving 10 bases not matched to a gene. The germline gives CDR1 MNHEY, CDR2 SVGEGT. This CDR3 comprises 16 residues.

The chain couples TRBV28 to TRBJ1-3, with TRBD1 matching over 7 bases. Trimming took 5 bases from V and 0 from J; bases not matched to a gene: 7. The CDR3 loop spans 16 amino acids. CDR1 and CDR2 (germline): MDHEN, SYDVKM. CDR3 in DNA: TGTGCCAGCAGTCGACAGGGTACCACCTCTGGAAACACCATATATTTT. Encoded protein: CASSRQGTTSGNTIYF.

This clone appeared once. The V gene is TRBV6-2 or TRBV6-3, the J gene TRBJ2-7; 13 bases map to TRBD2. This CDR3 comprises 15 residues. The trim removed 3 bases at V and 7 bases at J, leaving 6 bases unmatched. Germline CDR1 reads MNHEY; CDR2 reads SVGEGT. CDR3 sequence: CASSYGPGLAGEQYF. CDR3 nucleotide sequence: TGTGCCAGCAGTTATGGACCGGGACTAGCGGGAGAGCAGTACTTC.

This clone was picked up a small number of times. This sequence joins TRBV3-1 (or the pseudogene TRBV3-2) and TRBJ2-7; perhaps TRBD2 as D (5 bases). Germline lookup yields CDR1 LGHDT and CDR2 YNNKEL (reference sequence). CDR3 length: 14 amino acids. Trimming left V 1 base short and J 4 bases short, with 11 bases between. The CDR3 reads CASSQGAGGYEQYF. CDR3 DNA sequence: TGTGCCAGCAGCCAAGGGGCCGGAGGTTACGAGCAGTACTTC.

This clone was observed a handful of times. This sequence joins TRBV5-1 and TRBJ2-7; 13 nucleotides line up with TRBD2. The CDR3 is 15 residues long. CDR1 is SGHRS and CDR2 is YFSETQ in the germline V gene. V shed 5 bases and J 11 bases; nucleotides not matched to a gene: 13. Written as DNA, the CDR3 is TGCGCCAGCAGATCCGACCCCGGGACTAGCGGGATTGAGTACTTC. Protein product: CASRSDPGTSGIEYF.

This clone was observed a single time. The chain uses TRBV11-2 and TRBJ2-7, with D possibly matching TRBD2 (6 bases). V was trimmed by 0 bases and J by 2 bases, leaving 11 bases between them. Germline V gene data show CDR1 as SGHAT and CDR2 as FQNNGV. This CDR3 has 15 amino acids. The CDR3 spells CASSLELASTYEQYF. In DNA, the CDR3 is TGTGCCAGCAGCTTAGAGCTAGCGTCCACCTACGAGCAGTACTTC.

The genes are TRBV27 and TRBJ2-2; TRBD2 matches 7 bases. Germline V gene data show CDR1 as MNHEY and CDR2 as SMNVEV (reference sequence). J lost 2 bases, V lost 6 bases, and 9 bases had no gene match. This CDR3 contains 16 residues. CDR3 protein: CASSLPGGSNTGELFF. The CDR3 DNA sequence: TGTGCCAGCAGCCTTCCCGGGGGGAGCAACACCGGGGAGCTGTTTTTT.

This sequence joins TRBV12-5 and TRBJ2-7; the match to TRBD2 covers 10 bases. With V trimmed by 1 base and J by 2 bases, 11 bases remained unmatched. The CDR3 spans 18 residues. The germline gives CDR1 LGHNT, CDR2 FRNRAP. CDR3 loop: CASGLANWGLAQTYEQYF. CDR3 DNA: TGTGCTAGTGGTTTGGCAAATTGGGGACTAGCGCAGACCTACGAGCAGTACTTC.

The chain carries TRBV24-1 and TRBJ2-3; 11 positions agree with TRBD2. CDR1 KGHDR and CDR2 SFDVKD come from the germline V gene. The CDR3 is 15 residues long. Trimming took 4 bases from V and 5 from J; bases not matched to a gene: 4. The CDR3 nucleotides are TGTGCCACCAGTGACCCTGGACTAGCGGGAGATACGCAGTATTTT. It is translated as CATSDPGLAGDTQYF.

The chain uses TRBV29-1 and TRBJ2-7; D perhaps matches TRBD2 (5 bases). This CDR3 region has 11 residues. Germline loops: CDR1 SQVTM, CDR2 ANQGSEA. V gave up 7 bases and J gave up 3 bases, with 10 bases separating them. The chain's CDR3 is CSAESGYEQYF. The DNA of the CDR3 is TGCAGCGCCGAAAGCGGCTACGAGCAGTACTTC.

This clone showed up just a few times. The rearrangement links TRBV18 to TRBJ1-1; no clear D gene. V lost 1 base and J 6 bases, leaving 6 bases between the germline ends. Germline lookup yields CDR1 KGHSH and CDR2 LQKENI. This CDR3 has 12 amino acids. The CDR3 loop is CASSPRPAEAFF. The CDR3 region has the DNA TGTGCCAGCTCACCACGTCCGGCTGAAGCTTTCTTT.

V gene TRBV27 combines with J gene TRBJ2-6, with a possible D match to TRBD1 (6 bases). This CDR3 spans 15 amino acids. Germline V gene data show CDR1 as MNHEY and CDR2 as SMNVEV (reference sequence). V lost 8 bases and J lost 4, with 15 bases in between. CDR3 nucleotides: TGTGCCAGCGGGAAAGACAGGCTCGGGGCCAACGTCCTGACTTTC. Amino acid sequence: CASGKDRLGANVLTF.